A single T cell receptor beta chain is shown here with its context. The data derive from a study of blood T cell repertoires in COVID-19. About the study: Italy, Spain and the United States were the sources of the convalescent and acute COVID-19 samples.

Clones were sequenced by immunoSEQ multiplex PCR, and TCRdb holds only the in-frame ones, with some missing. The sample shows hundreds of thousands of clones, roughly 85% of them seen only once. CDR1 is LNHDA and CDR2 is SQIVND in the germline V gene (reference sequence). The CDR3 has 21 amino acids. The J segment lost 2 bases and the V segment lost 1 base, leaving 17 bases of the junction unmatched. This TCR was sampled from a man over 45 with active or convalescent COVID-19. This rearrangement joins TRBV19 to TRBJ1-4; 9 nucleotides match TRBD1. The sequencing sample was made of peripheral blood. The CDR3 DNA reads as TGTGCCAGTAGTATAGCGCCGGTTGGGCGGGACAGGGAGTTGACTAATGAAAAACTGTTTTTT. Amino acids: CASSIAPVGRDRELTNEKLFF.